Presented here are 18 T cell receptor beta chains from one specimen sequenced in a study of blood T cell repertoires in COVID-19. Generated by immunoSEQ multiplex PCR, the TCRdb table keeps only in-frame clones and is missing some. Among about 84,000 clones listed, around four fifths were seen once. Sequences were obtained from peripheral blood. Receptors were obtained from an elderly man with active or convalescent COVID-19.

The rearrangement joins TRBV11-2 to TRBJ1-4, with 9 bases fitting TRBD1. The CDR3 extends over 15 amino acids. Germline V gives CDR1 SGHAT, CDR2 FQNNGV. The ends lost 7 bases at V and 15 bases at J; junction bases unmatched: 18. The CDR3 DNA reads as TGTGCCAGCACCTCCTCGGACAGGGGAGGCCGAGGGTTGTTTTTT. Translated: CASTSSDRGGRGLFF.

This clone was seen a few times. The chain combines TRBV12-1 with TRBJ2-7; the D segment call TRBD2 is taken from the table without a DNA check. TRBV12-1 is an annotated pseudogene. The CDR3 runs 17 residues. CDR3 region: CASSSMTSGEYLYEQYF. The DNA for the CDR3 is TGTGCCAGCAGCTCGATGACTAGCGGGGAGTATCTCTACGAGCAGTACTTC.

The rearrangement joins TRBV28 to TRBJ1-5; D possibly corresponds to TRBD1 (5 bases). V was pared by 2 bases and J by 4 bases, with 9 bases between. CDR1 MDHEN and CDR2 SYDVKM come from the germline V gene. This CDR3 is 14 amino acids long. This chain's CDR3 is CASSLEQVNQPQHF. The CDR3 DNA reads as TGTGCCAGCAGTTTAGAACAGGTAAATCAGCCCCAGCATTTT.

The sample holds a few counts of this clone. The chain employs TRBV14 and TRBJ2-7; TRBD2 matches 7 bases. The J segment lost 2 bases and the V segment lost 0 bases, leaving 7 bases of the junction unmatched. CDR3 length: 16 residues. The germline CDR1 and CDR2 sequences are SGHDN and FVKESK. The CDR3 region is CASSQDRAGVAYEQYF. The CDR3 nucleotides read TGTGCCAGCAGCCAAGATCGGGCGGGAGTCGCCTACGAGCAGTACTTC. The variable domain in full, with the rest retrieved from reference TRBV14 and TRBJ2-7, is EAGVTQFPSHSVIEKGQTVTLRCDPISGHDNLYWYRRVMGKEIKFLLHFVKESKQDESGMPNNRFLAERTGGTYSTLKVQPAELEDSGVYFCASSQDRAGVAYEQYFGPGTRLTVT.

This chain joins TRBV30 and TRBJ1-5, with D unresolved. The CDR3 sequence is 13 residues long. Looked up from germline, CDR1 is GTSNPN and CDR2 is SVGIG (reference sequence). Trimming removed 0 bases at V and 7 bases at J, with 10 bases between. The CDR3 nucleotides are TGTGCCTGGAGTGTGGAGAAATGGCAGCCCCAGCATTTT. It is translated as CAWSVEKWQPQHF.

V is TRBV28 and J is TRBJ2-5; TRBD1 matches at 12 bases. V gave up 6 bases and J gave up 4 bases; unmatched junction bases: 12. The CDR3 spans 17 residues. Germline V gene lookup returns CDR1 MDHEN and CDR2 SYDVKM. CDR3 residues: CASRPTPGQGAGETQYF. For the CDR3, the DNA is TGTGCCAGCAGACCAACCCCGGGACAGGGGGCGGGAGAGACCCAGTACTTC.

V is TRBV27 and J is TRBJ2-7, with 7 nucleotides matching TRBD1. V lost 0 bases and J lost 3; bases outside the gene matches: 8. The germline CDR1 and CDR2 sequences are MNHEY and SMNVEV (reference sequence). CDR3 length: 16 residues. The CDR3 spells CASSLSGTATNYEQYF. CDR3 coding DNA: TGTGCCAGCAGTTTATCTGGGACAGCGACGAACTACGAGCAGTACTTC.

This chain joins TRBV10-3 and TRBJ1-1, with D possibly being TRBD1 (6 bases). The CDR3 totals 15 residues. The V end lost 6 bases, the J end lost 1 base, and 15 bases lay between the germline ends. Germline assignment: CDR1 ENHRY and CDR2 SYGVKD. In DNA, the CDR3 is TGTGCCATCAGCGGCAACGCGACAGGGAACACTGAAGCTTTCTTT. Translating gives CAISGNATGNTEAFF.

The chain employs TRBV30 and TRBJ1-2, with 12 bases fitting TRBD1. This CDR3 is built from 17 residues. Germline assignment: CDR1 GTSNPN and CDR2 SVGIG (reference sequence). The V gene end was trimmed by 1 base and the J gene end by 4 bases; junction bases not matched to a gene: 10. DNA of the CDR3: TGTGCCTGGAGTGGGGAGGGGGACAGGGGGCAGGCCTATGGCTACACCTTC. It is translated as CAWSGEGDRGQAYGYTF.

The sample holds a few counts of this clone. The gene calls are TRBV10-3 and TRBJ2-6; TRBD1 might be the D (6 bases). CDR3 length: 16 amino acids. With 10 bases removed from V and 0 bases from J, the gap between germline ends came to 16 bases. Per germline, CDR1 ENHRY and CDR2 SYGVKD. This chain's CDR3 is CATIHRADSGANVLTF. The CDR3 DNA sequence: TGTGCCACGATCCACAGGGCTGACTCTGGGGCCAACGTCCTGACTTTC.

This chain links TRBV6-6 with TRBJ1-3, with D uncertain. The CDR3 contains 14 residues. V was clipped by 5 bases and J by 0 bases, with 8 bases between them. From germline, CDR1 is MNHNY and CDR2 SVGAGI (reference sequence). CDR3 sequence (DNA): TGTGCCAGCAGTGATAGCTTCTCTGGAAACACCATATATTTT. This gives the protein CASSDSFSGNTIYF.

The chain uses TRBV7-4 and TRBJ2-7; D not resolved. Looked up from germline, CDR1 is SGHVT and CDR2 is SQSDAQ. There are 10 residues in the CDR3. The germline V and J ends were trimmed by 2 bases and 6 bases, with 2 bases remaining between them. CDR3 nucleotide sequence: TGTGCCAGCAGCTTACTCGAGCAGTACTTC. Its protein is CASSLLEQYF.

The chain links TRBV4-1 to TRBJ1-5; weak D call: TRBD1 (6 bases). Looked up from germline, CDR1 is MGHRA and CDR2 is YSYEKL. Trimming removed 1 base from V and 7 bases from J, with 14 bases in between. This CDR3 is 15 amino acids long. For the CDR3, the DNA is TGCGCCAGCAGCCAAGCCCAGGGGTTAAGGCAGCCCCAGCATTTT. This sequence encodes CASSQAQGLRQPQHF.

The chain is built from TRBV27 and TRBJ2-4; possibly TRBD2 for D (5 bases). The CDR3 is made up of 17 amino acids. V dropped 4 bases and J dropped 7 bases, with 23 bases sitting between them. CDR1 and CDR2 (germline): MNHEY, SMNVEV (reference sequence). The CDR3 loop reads CASSSTYYTGNGNIQYF. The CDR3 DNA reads TGTGCCAGCAGTTCGACCTATTACACGGGGAACGGTAACATTCAGTACTTC.

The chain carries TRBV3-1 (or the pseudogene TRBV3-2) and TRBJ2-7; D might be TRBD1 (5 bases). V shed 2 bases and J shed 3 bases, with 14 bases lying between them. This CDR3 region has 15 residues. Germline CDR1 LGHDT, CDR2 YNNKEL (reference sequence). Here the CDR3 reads CASSQSAGKYYEQYF. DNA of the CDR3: TGTGCCAGCAGCCAATCGGCAGGGAAGTACTACGAGCAGTACTTC.

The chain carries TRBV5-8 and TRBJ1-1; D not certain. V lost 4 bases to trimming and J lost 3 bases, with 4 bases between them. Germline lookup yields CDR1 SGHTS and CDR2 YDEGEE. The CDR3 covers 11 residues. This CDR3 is CASSGYTEAFF. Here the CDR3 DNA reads TGTGCCAGCAGCGGCTACACTGAAGCTTTCTTT.

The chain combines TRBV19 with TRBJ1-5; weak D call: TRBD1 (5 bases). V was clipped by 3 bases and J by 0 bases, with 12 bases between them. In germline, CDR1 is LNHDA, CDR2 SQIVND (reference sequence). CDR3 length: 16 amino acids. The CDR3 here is CASSIIGGGSNQPQHF. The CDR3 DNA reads TGTGCCAGTAGTATTATTGGGGGAGGTAGCAATCAGCCCCAGCATTTT. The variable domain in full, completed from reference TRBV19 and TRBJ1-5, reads DGGITQSPKYLFRKEGQNVTLSCEQNLNHDAMYWYRQDPGQGLRLIYYSQIVNDFQKGDIAEGYSVSREKKESFPLTVTSAQKNPTAFYLCASSIIGGGSNQPQHFGDGTRLSIL.

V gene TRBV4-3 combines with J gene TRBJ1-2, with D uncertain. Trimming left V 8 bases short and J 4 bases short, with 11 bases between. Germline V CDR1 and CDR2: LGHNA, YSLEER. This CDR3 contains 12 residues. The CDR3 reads CASGELGYGYTF. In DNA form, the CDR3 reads TGCGCCAGCGGAGAGCTTGGCTATGGCTACACCTTC.